This passage covers 11 T cell receptor beta chains from one sample sequenced in a study of blood T cell repertoires in COVID-19. Profiled with immunoSEQ multiplex PCR; TCRdb holds only in-frame clones, not every one. The table has about 420,000 clones, 70% to 90% seen once. The sequencing sample was made of peripheral blood. The receptors shown here come from a man between 18 and 29 years old with COVID-19, enrolled during active disease.

The chain employs TRBV27 and TRBJ2-7; D not resolved. CDR3 length: 14 residues. Trimming shortened V by 0 bases and J by 0 bases, and 6 bases separated the two germline ends. Germline CDR1 and CDR2: MNHEY and SMNVEV (reference sequence). CDR3 sequence reads: CASSLSANSYEQYF. CDR3 sequence (DNA): TGTGCCAGCAGTTTATCGGCCAACTCCTACGAGCAGTACTTC.

This chain connects TRBV9 to TRBJ1-1; no clear D. CDR1 and CDR2 from the germline V gene are SGDLS and YYNGEE. With 0 bases removed from V and 4 bases from J, the gap between germline ends came to 10 bases. The CDR3 is 14 amino acids. This CDR3 reads CASSVAWAGTEAFF. The CDR3 region has the DNA TGTGCCAGCAGCGTAGCTTGGGCTGGCACTGAAGCTTTCTTT.

The CDR3 loop reads CASSQGAEKLFF. The CDR3 DNA is TGCGCCAGCAGCCAAGGGGCCGAAAAACTGTTTTTT. The chain has TRBV4-1 and TRBJ1-4; no clear D gene. There are 12 residues in the CDR3. V lost 1 base and J lost 8, with 5 bases in between. The germline V gene has CDR1 MGHRA and CDR2 YSYEKL.

The chain couples TRBV7-6 to TRBJ2-7; D may be TRBD1 (6 bases). This CDR3 has 15 residues. Per the germline V gene, CDR1 is SGHVS and CDR2 is FNYEAQ. V dropped 1 base and J dropped 2 bases, with 12 bases sitting between them. CDR3 in amino acids: CASSLGGGEAYEQYF. The CDR3, as DNA: TGTGCCAGCAGCTTAGGAGGGGGAGAGGCCTACGAGCAGTACTTC.

The CDR3 sequence is CASSGVAGAEQFF. The CDR3, as DNA: TGCGCCAGCAGTGGCGTAGCGGGCGCTGAGCAGTTCTTC. V and J are TRBV10-1 and TRBJ2-1, with TRBD2 identical over 7 bases. Unmatched junction bases numbered 6, after V lost 4 bases and J lost 9 bases. The CDR3 is made up of 13 amino acids. The germline V gene encodes CDR1 WNHNN and CDR2 SYGVQD (reference sequence).

The V call is TRBV7-9, the J call TRBJ1-2; TRBD1 is a possible D gene (5 bases). CDR1 SEHNR and CDR2 FQNEAQ come from the germline V gene (reference sequence). Trimming pared 1 base from V and 4 bases from J, leaving 13 bases between. This CDR3 spans 15 amino acids. The CDR3 nucleotides read TGTGCCAGCAGCTTAGGTGGCGGGGCGAGCTATGGCTACACCTTC. Protein product: CASSLGGGASYGYTF.

The V and J genes are TRBV3-1 (or the pseudogene TRBV3-2) and TRBJ2-2, with 7 bases that match TRBD2. CDR1 is LGHDT and CDR2 is YNNKEL in the germline V gene (reference sequence). V dropped 0 bases and J dropped 6; count of bases not matched to a gene: 4. The CDR3 is 15 amino acids. This CDR3 is CASSQETSYAGELFF. The CDR3 bases are TGTGCCAGCAGCCAAGAGACTAGCTACGCCGGGGAGCTGTTTTTT.

This clone was observed a single time. V and J are TRBV20-1 and TRBJ2-7; 9 bases map to TRBD2. The junction had 2 bases not matched to a gene; V was cut back by 3 bases and J by 2 bases. The CDR3 covers 13 residues. Germline-derived CDR1 and CDR2 are DFQATT and SNEGSKA (reference sequence). The CDR3 DNA reads as TGCAGTGCTAGTCTAGCGGGGACCTACGAGCAGTACTTC. This gives the protein CSASLAGTYEQYF.

This sequence joins TRBV11-3 and TRBJ2-5; D perhaps matches TRBD2 (6 bases). The germline gives CDR1 SGHNT, CDR2 YENEEA. The V end lost 4 bases, the J end lost 2 bases, and 11 bases lay between the germline ends. This CDR3 comprises 14 residues. The CDR3 DNA follows: TGTGCCAGCAGCTCCTCTAGCGCTCAAGAGACCCAGTACTTC. Translation gives CASSSSSAQETQYF.

The chain is built from TRBV19 and TRBJ2-1, with a possible D match to TRBD2 (6 bases). With 8 bases removed from V and 5 bases from J, the gap between germline ends came to 19 bases. The CDR3 loop spans 15 amino acids. Germline CDR1 reads LNHDA; CDR2 reads SQIVND (reference sequence). This CDR3 reads CASGFRGTTNNEQFF. The DNA for the CDR3 is TGTGCCAGTGGATTTCGGGGGACGACCAACAATGAGCAGTTCTTC.

This chain joins TRBV2 and TRBJ1-1; D possibly corresponds to TRBD1 (5 bases). There are 15 residues in the CDR3. The ends were cut back, 7 bases at V and 1 base at J, with 16 bases in the middle. Per the germline V gene, CDR1 is SNHLY and CDR2 is FYNNEI. The CDR3 loop is CASKGRRGTNTEAFF. The CDR3 DNA reads as TGTGCCAGCAAGGGGCGTAGGGGCACGAACACTGAAGCTTTCTTT.